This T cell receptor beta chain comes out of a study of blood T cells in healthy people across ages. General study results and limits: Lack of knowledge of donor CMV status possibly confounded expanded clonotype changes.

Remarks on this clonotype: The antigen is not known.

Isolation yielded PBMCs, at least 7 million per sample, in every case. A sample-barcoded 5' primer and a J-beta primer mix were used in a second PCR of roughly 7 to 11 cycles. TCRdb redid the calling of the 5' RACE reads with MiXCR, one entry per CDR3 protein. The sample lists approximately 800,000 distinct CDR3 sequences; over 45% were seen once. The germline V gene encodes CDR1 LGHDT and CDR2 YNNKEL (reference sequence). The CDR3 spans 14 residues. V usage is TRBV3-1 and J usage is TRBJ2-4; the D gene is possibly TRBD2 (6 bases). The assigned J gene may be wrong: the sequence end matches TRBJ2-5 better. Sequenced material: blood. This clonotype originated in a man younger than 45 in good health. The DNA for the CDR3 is TGTGCCAGCAGCCAAGATCGGGGGACGGAGACCCAGTACTTC. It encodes CASSQDRGTETQYF.